A single sample gave rise to the 20 T cell receptor beta chains below, sequenced in a study of blood T cell repertoires in COVID-19. Profiling relied on immunoSEQ multiplex PCR, and the TCRdb table lists in-frame clones only, not all of them. The sample includes roughly 110,000 clones, approximately 90% of them seen just once. Material: peripheral blood. The source is a woman aged 45-65 years with acute or convalescent COVID-19.

The V call is TRBV3-1 (or the pseudogene TRBV3-2), the J call TRBJ2-5; 12 bases are shared with TRBD2. The CDR3 loop spans 17 amino acids. Germline CDR1 LGHDT, CDR2 YNNKEL (reference sequence). J gave up 5 bases and V 2 bases, and 9 bases lay outside the gene matches. CDR3 amino acids: CASSQPRTSGIRETQYF. The CDR3 region has the DNA TGTGCCAGCAGCCAACCCCGGACTAGCGGGATAAGGGAGACCCAGTACTTC.

The chain recombines TRBV9 with TRBJ1-1; D not certain. Germline CDR1 and CDR2: SGDLS and YYNGEE. Trimming took off 6 bases at V and 3 bases at J, with 12 bases between the two ends. This CDR3 is 13 amino acids long. CDR3 in amino acids: CASTPRLDTEAFF. As DNA, the CDR3 is TGTGCCAGCACCCCTAGGTTAGACACTGAAGCTTTCTTT.

The chain couples TRBV9 to TRBJ2-1; TRBD1 is a possible D gene (7 bases). CDR1 is SGDLS and CDR2 is YYNGEE in the germline V gene. The length of the CDR3 is 15 residues. The ends were cut back, 0 bases at V and 7 bases at J, with 14 bases in the middle. CDR3: CASSVGRGLGNEQFF. CDR3 DNA: TGTGCCAGCAGCGTAGGGAGGGGGCTAGGGAATGAGCAGTTCTTC. The full variable domain, in which reference TRBV9 and TRBJ2-1 provide the parts outside the CDR3, is DSGVTQTPKHLITATGQRVTLRCSPRSGDLSVYWYQQSLDQGLQFLIQYYNGEERAKGNILERFSAQQFPDLHSELNLSSLELGDSALYFCASSVGRGLGNEQFFGPGTRLTVL.

The table lists this clone with a few counts. The gene calls are TRBV9 and TRBJ1-2; D is uncertain. The CDR3 is 13 amino acids. The ends were cut back, 2 bases at V and 4 bases at J, with 9 bases in the middle. Germline V CDR1 and CDR2: SGDLS, YYNGEE. The CDR3 protein is CASSVGVSYGYTF. The CDR3 DNA sequence: TGTGCCAGCAGCGTGGGAGTGAGCTATGGCTACACCTTC.

This clone was recorded once. The chain is built from TRBV6-5 and TRBJ2-1, with D possibly matching TRBD1 (5 bases). The V end was cut by 5 bases, the J end by 10 bases, with 15 bases between. Germline V gives CDR1 MNHEY, CDR2 SVGAGI. This CDR3 is built from 13 residues. For the CDR3, the DNA is TGTGCCAGCAGTAATAACAGGTTGGGGGAGCAGTTCTTC. Its protein is CASSNNRLGEQFF.

The genes are TRBV19 and TRBJ1-2; TRBD1 agrees at 10 bases. Germline trimming cut 0 bases from V and 2 bases from J; bases unmatched to any gene: 9. This CDR3 region has 18 residues. Germline-derived CDR1 and CDR2 are LNHDA and SQIVND (reference sequence). CDR3 loop: CASSIDRFGTGANYGYTF. The DNA for the CDR3 is TGTGCCAGTAGTATAGATCGATTCGGGACAGGGGCCAACTATGGCTACACCTTC.

The chain uses TRBV24-1 and TRBJ1-2, with TRBD1 matching 10 bases. CDR3 length: 13 amino acids. The germline V gene encodes CDR1 KGHDR and CDR2 SFDVKD. J gave up 8 bases and V 4 bases, and 3 bases lay outside the gene matches. The CDR3 loop reads CATSEMTGGGYTF. CDR3 coding DNA: TGTGCCACCAGTGAGATGACAGGGGGCGGCTACACCTTC.

Written as DNA, the CDR3 is TGTGCCAGCAGTGGCCTGGATCAGCCCCAGCATTTT. This gives the protein CASSGLDQPQHF. The chain carries TRBV12-3 or TRBV12-4 and TRBJ1-5; unclear D gene. Between the trimmed V and J ends, which lost 5 bases and 5 bases, there was a span of 7 bases. CDR3 size: 12 residues.

J is TRBJ2-1 and V is TRBV2; D ambiguous. Looked up from germline, CDR1 is SNHLY and CDR2 is FYNNEI. Trimming pared 2 bases from V and 8 bases from J, leaving 4 bases between. The CDR3 runs 11 residues. CDR3 nucleotide sequence: TGTGCCAGCAGTGAACGGGATGAGCAGTTCTTC. Translation gives CASSERDEQFF.

This chain links TRBV4-1 with TRBJ2-3; D may be TRBD2 (5 bases). Germline values: CDR1 MGHRA, CDR2 YSYEKL. V was shortened by 7 bases and J by 1 base, with 21 bases between the two germline ends. The CDR3 is made up of 17 amino acids. The CDR3 bases are TGCGCCAGCACCCCCGTTGAGGGATCAAGGGGCACAGATACGCAGTATTTT. As protein: CASTPVEGSRGTDTQYF.

This clone appeared a single time. The chain recombines TRBV30 with TRBJ1-6, with D perhaps matching TRBD1 (5 bases). Trimming took off 0 bases at V and 0 bases at J, with 18 bases between the two ends. From germline, CDR1 is GTSNPN and CDR2 SVGIG (reference sequence). The CDR3 covers 19 residues. The DNA for the CDR3 is TGTGCCTGGAGTGTAGACCGGGGGACGGCGAGCTCCTATAATTCACCCCTCCACTTT. The encoded protein is CAWSVDRGTASSYNSPLHF.

The chain links TRBV19 to TRBJ1-6, with 10 nucleotides matching TRBD1. Trimming removed 9 bases from V and 7 bases from J; junction bases left unmatched: 3. The CDR3 spans 13 residues. The germline CDR1 and CDR2 sequences are LNHDA and SQIVND (reference sequence). CDR3 in amino acids: CASRDRGNSPLHF. The DNA of the CDR3 is TGTGCCAGCCGGGACAGGGGAAATTCACCCCTCCACTTT.

V and J are TRBV7-3 and TRBJ2-1; 11 bases fit TRBD2. This CDR3 spans 16 amino acids. With 4 bases clipped from V and 1 base from J, the junction kept 3 bases outside the gene matches. Germline V gene data show CDR1 as SGHTA and CDR2 as FQGTGA. The CDR3 DNA sequence: TGTGCCAGCAGCTCGGGGACTAGCGGTTCCTACAATGAGCAGTTCTTC. Encoded protein: CASSSGTSGSYNEQFF.

This chain uses TRBV4-1 with TRBJ2-6, with 10 bases lining up with TRBD1. From germline, CDR1 is MGHRA and CDR2 YSYEKL. This CDR3 has 17 residues. V was pared by 8 bases and J by 1 base, with 8 bases of the junction left unmatched. CDR3 DNA sequence: TGCGCCAGCCCCGACAGGGGGCTAATTTCTGGGGCCAACGTCCTGACTTTC. This sequence encodes CASPDRGLISGANVLTF.

The chain joins TRBV11-2 to TRBJ2-1, with 12 bases that match TRBD2. CDR1 and CDR2 from the germline V gene are SGHAT and FQNNGV. The CDR3 is 17 amino acids. V shed 5 bases and J 9 bases; nucleotides not matched to a gene: 14. This CDR3 reads CASSPTSGGPHGSEQFF. The DNA for the CDR3 is TGTGCCAGCAGCCCGACTAGCGGGGGCCCCCATGGTAGTGAGCAGTTCTTC.

This chain links TRBV3-1 (or the pseudogene TRBV3-2) with TRBJ2-3; TRBD2 is a possible D gene (6 bases). This CDR3 has 15 residues. The germline V and J ends were trimmed by 5 bases and 1 base, with 13 bases remaining between them. Germline V lookup: CDR1 LGHDT, CDR2 YNNKEL (reference sequence). The CDR3 reads CASSGVQRGTDTQYF. The CDR3 region has the DNA TGTGCCAGCAGCGGGGTCCAGCGGGGCACAGATACGCAGTATTTT.

The chain has TRBV19 and TRBJ2-1, with a possible D match to TRBD1 (8 bases). V gave up 4 bases and J gave up 3 bases, with 13 bases separating them. In germline, CDR1 is LNHDA, CDR2 SQIVND (reference sequence). This CDR3 has 15 amino acids. The chain's CDR3 is CASSTSGTGYNEQFF. CDR3 nucleotide sequence: TGTGCCAGTAGTACCAGCGGGACAGGCTACAATGAGCAGTTCTTC.

The chain uses TRBV7-2 and TRBJ2-4; unclear D gene. Germline CDR1 SGHTA, CDR2 FQGNSA. The CDR3 totals 13 residues. V was clipped by 4 bases and J by 3 bases, with 7 bases between them. CDR3 region: CASSSGFKNIQYF. The CDR3 DNA reads TGTGCCAGCAGCTCCGGGTTCAAAAACATTCAGTACTTC.

This clone has more than one count but fewer than ten. V is TRBV7-9 and J is TRBJ2-1, with D maybe TRBD2 (8 bases). Trimming removed 5 bases at V and 6 bases at J, with 20 bases between. This CDR3 has 16 residues. Germline CDR1 reads SEHNR; CDR2 reads FQNEAQ (reference sequence). DNA for the CDR3: TGTGCCAGCAGCCCCCGGGACAGCGGGGGATCCAATGAGCAGTTCTTC. Protein: CASSPRDSGGSNEQFF.

The CDR3 reads CASSLPGQGEKLFF. The CDR3 DNA is TGTGCCAGCAGCTTACCCGGACAAGGCGAAAAACTGTTTTTT. This chain connects TRBV13 to TRBJ1-4, with D possibly TRBD1 on 5 matching bases. Per the germline V gene, CDR1 is PRHDT and CDR2 is FYEKMQ (reference sequence). Trimming took off 2 bases at V and 8 bases at J, with 12 bases between the two ends. This CDR3 is built from 14 residues.